The 8 T cell receptor beta chains in this list originate from one sample, sequenced in a study of cytomegalovirus exposure and HLA in healthy donors. The PCR made use of 60 Vbeta and 13 Jbeta primers. Produced via immunoSEQ multiplex PCR; TCRdb's table is partial and in-frame only. Of some 120,000 clones listed, approximately 84% were seen once; the top ten hold about 0.25%. Sequenced sample: PBMCs. These receptors originate from a man aged 45 to 65 in good health and CMV-seronegative.

For this clone: The germline gene is not matched at one end of the junction; a read error may be the cause. The chain has TRBV7-9 and TRBJ1-5, with D hard to call. There are 12 residues in the CDR3. Germline CDR1 SEHNR, CDR2 FQNEAQ (reference sequence). The CDR3 DNA follows: TGTTCCAGCAGCCCGCTCCGGGGGCCCCAGCATTTT. Translated, it gives CSSSPLRGPQHF.

The chain has TRBV6-5 and TRBJ2-7; the D gene is possibly TRBD1 (6 bases). Germline CDR1 reads MNHEY; CDR2 reads SVGAGI. This CDR3 is built from 13 residues. V was clipped by 5 bases and J by 7 bases, with 15 bases between them. DNA for the CDR3: TGTGCCAGCAGTGACAGGACCAATCTAGAGCAGTACTTC. Encoded protein: CASSDRTNLEQYF.

The chain has TRBV6-1 and TRBJ1-1; D not certain. Germline lookup yields CDR1 MNHNS and CDR2 SASEGT. The CDR3 length is 15 residues. V was trimmed by 0 bases and J by 2 bases, leaving 10 bases between them. In DNA, the CDR3 is TGTGCCAGCAGTGAAGCCCCGGGTATTAACACTGAAGCTTTCTTT. It is translated as CASSEAPGINTEAFF.

The chain recombines TRBV5-6 with TRBJ2-5, with a tentative D call TRBD1 (5 bases). The germline V gene has CDR1 SGHDT and CDR2 YYEEEE. The CDR3 runs to 16 residues. The ends were cut back, 4 bases at V and 1 base at J, with 17 bases in the middle. This chain's CDR3 is CASSLQGFTPQETQYF. CDR3 bases: TGTGCCAGCAGCCTTCAGGGATTCACACCCCAAGAGACCCAGTACTTC.

The chain carries TRBV7-2 and TRBJ2-3, with TRBD2 matching 10 bases. This CDR3 contains 16 residues. Germline lookup yields CDR1 SGHTA and CDR2 FQGNSA. The trim removed 6 bases at V and 1 base at J, leaving 7 bases unmatched. CDR3 sequence (DNA): TGTGCCAGCAGTTCTCGTCTAGCGGGAGGCACAGATACGCAGTATTTT. It translates to CASSSRLAGGTDTQYF.

The chain joins TRBV11-1 to TRBJ2-2; no definite D call. Germline V lookup: CDR1 SGHAT, CDR2 FQDESV (reference sequence). This CDR3 contains 14 residues. Deletions cut 2 bases from V and 1 base from J, with 5 bases between. In nucleotides, the CDR3 is TGTGCCAGCAGCTTACACTGGAACACCGGGGAGCTGTTTTTT. This encodes CASSLHWNTGELFF. Complete variable domain (other parts from reference TRBV11-1 and TRBJ2-2): EAEVAQSPRYKITEKSQAVAFWCDPISGHATLYWYRQILGQGPELLVQFQDESVVDDSQLPKDRFSAERLKGVDSTLKIQPAELGDSAMYLCASSLHWNTGELFFGEGSRLTVL.

J is TRBJ2-7 and V is TRBV28; 7 bases match TRBD1. Trimming took 6 bases from V and 2 from J; bases not matched to a gene: 4. The CDR3 length is 13 residues. Per the germline V gene, CDR1 is MDHEN and CDR2 is SYDVKM. This chain's CDR3 is CASRSGQTYEQYF. The CDR3, as DNA: TGTGCCAGCAGGTCGGGACAGACCTACGAGCAGTACTTC.

The CDR3 nucleotides are TGTGCCAGTGGACAGTCTCGCACTGAAGCTTTCTTT. It specifies CASGQSRTEAFF. The chain employs TRBV25-1 and TRBJ1-1; maybe TRBD1 (6 bases). The CDR3 has 12 residues. Between the trimmed V and J ends, which lost 9 bases and 4 bases, there was a span of 12 bases. Germline CDR1 reads MGHDK; CDR2 reads SYGVNS.